Listed below are T cell receptor beta chains from one sample, sequenced in a study of blood T cells in healthy people across ages. TCRdb re-called the 5' RACE reads with MiXCR, one entry per CDR3 protein. The sample lists around 1,900,000 distinct CDR3 sequences; about 39% were seen once. Sequenced sample: blood. The source is a human donor in good health. The CDR3 runs from the conserved cysteine through the conserved F or W. D genes are given only for firm matches. Clone size, where shown, is once, few, many, or a class for clones that have expanded.

j_call v_call clone_size d_call cdr3_aa cdr3_nt
TRBJ2-4 TRBV20-1 - - CSALMDPPGDSIQYF TGCAGTGCCCTCATGGACCCCCCGGGGGATTCCATTCAGTACTTC
TRBJ2-4 TRBV10-3 - TRBD1 CAISGGQGAPQQYF TGTGCCATCAGTGGGGGACAGGGAGCCCCCCAGCAGTACTTC
TRBJ2-6 TRBV10-2 - - CASRASRSGANVLTF TGCGCCAGCCGGGCTTCCCGCTCTGGGGCCAACGTCCTGACTTTC
TRBJ2-6 TRBV29-1 few - CSVAVAGANVLTF TGCAGCGTAGCGGTCGCGGGGGCCAACGTCCTGACTTTC
TRBJ2-7 TRBV9 - TRBD1 CASSATGDDEQYF TGTGCCAGCAGCGCGACAGGGGATGACGAGCAGTACTTC
TRBJ2-1 TRBV19 few TRBD2 CASSSGTTGYNEQFF TGTGCCAGTAGTTCCGGGACTACCGGATACAATGAGCAGTTCTTC
TRBJ2-1 TRBV7-2 - TRBD1 CAGSPGGQNNEQFF TGTGCCGGCAGCCCTGGGGGACAGAACAATGAGCAGTTCTTC
TRBJ1-5 TRBV2 - TRBD1 CASSLGDRAPQHF TGTGCCAGCAGTTTAGGGGACAGGGCGCCCCAGCATTTT
TRBJ1-2 TRBV15 - - CATSRVTSRYGYTF TGTGCCACCAGCAGAGTGACAAGCCGCTATGGCTACACCTTC
TRBJ2-3 TRBV4-2 many - CASSLRDSASTNTDTQYF TGTGCCAGCAGCCTACGGGACTCAGCTTCGACTAACACAGATACGCAGTATTTT
TRBJ2-7 TRBV27 few - CATSPLSYEQYF TGTGCCACCTCACCTCTCTCCTACGAGCAGTACTTC
TRBJ2-7 TRBV4-2 few - CASSQDRRAEQYF TGTGCCAGCAGCCAAGATCGTAGGGCCGAGCAGTACTTC
TRBJ1-2 TRBV4-2 few TRBD1 CASSPHRTGGFGYTF TGTGCCAGCAGCCCACACAGGACAGGGGGTTTTGGCTACACCTTC
TRBJ1-2 TRBV7-2 - - CASSLSRDNYGYTF TGTGCCAGCAGCTTAAGTAGGGACAACTATGGCTACACCTTC
TRBJ1-1 TRBV29-1 - TRBD1 CSARTRTGATEAFF TGCAGCGCTCGTACTAGGACAGGGGCAACTGAAGCTTTCTTT
TRBJ1-6 TRBV7-2 few TRBD1 CASSLLAGQGVSPLHF TGTGCCAGCAGCTTATTGGCGGGACAGGGAGTATCACCCCTCCACTTT
TRBJ1-2 TRBV4-3 once - CASSQAQILPLPLTF TGCGCCAGCAGCCAGGCCCAGATTTTGCCCCTTCCCCTCACCTTC
TRBJ1-6 TRBV12-5 once - CVSGLVLGLADCPQNSPLHF TGTGTTAGTGGTTTGGTACTGGGTTTGGCAGACTGCCCTCAGAATTCACCCCTCCACTTT
TRBJ2-1 TRBV5-1 - - CASGLKETNYNEQFF TGCGCCAGCGGCTTGAAGGAGACAAACTACAATGAGCAGTTCTTC
TRBJ2-3 TRBV12-3/TRBV12-4 - TRBD2 CASSRLAFSTDTQYF TGTGCCAGCAGTCGACTAGCGTTTAGCACAGATACGCAGTATTTT
TRBJ2-5 TRBV7-2 - TRBD2 CASSPGGGAWLTQYF TGTGCCAGCAGCCCGGGCGGGGGGGCCTGGTTGACCCAGTACTTC
TRBJ1-5 TRBV6-1 - - CASSEYPGPQPQHF TGTGCCAGCAGTGAATACCCAGGGCCTCAGCCCCAGCATTTT
TRBJ2-5 TRBV4-1 - - CASSQQETDDQQYF TGCGCCAGCAGCCAACAAGAGACAGACGACCAGCAGTACTTC
TRBJ2-5 TRBV7-2 - TRBD2 CASSPGSSGGALKTQYF TGTGCCAGCAGCCCTGGGTCTAGCGGGGGGGCCTTGAAGACCCAGTACTTC
TRBJ2-1 TRBV6-2/TRBV6-3 - TRBD2 CASSNLGGGEQFF TGTGCCAGCAGTAACCTTGGGGGGGGTGAGCAGTTCTTC
TRBJ1-2 TRBV10-3 few TRBD1 CATRRDRRFNYGYTF TGTGCCACCCGTCGGGACAGGCGATTTAACTATGGCTACACCTTC
TRBJ2-1 TRBV2 few - CAAWIGNYNEQFF TGTGCAGCCTGGATAGGGAACTACAATGAGCAGTTCTTC
TRBJ2-1 TRBV7-9 once TRBD2 CASSPNGVGTRSNEQFF TGTGCCAGCAGCCCCAACGGGGTCGGGACTAGGAGTAATGAGCAGTTCTTC
TRBJ1-4 TRBV12-3/TRBV12-4 - - CASSSIGGVRDEKLFF TGTGCCAGCAGTTCCATCGGGGGGGTGAGGGATGAAAAACTGTTTTTT
TRBJ2-6 TRBV10-3 few - CAISSNRVEDNVLTF TGTGCCATCAGTTCGAACAGGGTGGAGGACAACGTCCTGACTTTC
TRBJ1-2 TRBV5-1 few - CASSLQPDYGYTF TGCGCCAGCAGCCTACAGCCTGACTATGGCTACACCTTC
TRBJ2-4 TRBV9 - - CASSPGQSLGEQYF TGTGCCAGCAGCCCGGGACAATCTCTAGGGGAGCAGTACTTC
TRBJ1-2 TRBV29-1 few - CSVEDLDTYGYTF TGCAGCGTTGAAGATCTTGACACCTATGGCTACACCTTC
TRBJ2-3 TRBV20-1 few TRBD2 CSARIPGTSGVPNTQYF TGCAGTGCTCGTATACCCGGGACTAGCGGTGTACCCAATACGCAGTATTTT
TRBJ2-5 TRBV4-3 - - CASSQDRGLIKETQYF TGCGCCAGCAGCCAAGACAGGGGACTAATTAAGGAGACCCAGTACTTC
TRBJ2-2 TRBV10-3 - TRBD1 CAISPGGDTGELFF TGTGCCATCAGTCCAGGGGGTGACACCGGGGAGCTGTTTTTT
TRBJ1-1 TRBV29-1 few - CSAYPTENTEAFF TGCAGCGCATACCCCACAGAGAACACTGAAGCTTTCTTT
TRBJ2-7 TRBV4-3 - - CASSEIGTVPYEQYF TGCGCCAGCAGCGAAATCGGGACGGTTCCCTACGAGCAGTACTTC
TRBJ1-2 TRBV5-8 few - CASSLETAAHYGYTF TGTGCCAGCAGCTTGGAGACGGCCGCACACTATGGCTACACCTTC
TRBJ1-2 TRBV15 - - CATSRDRRTDRGYTF TGTGCCACCAGCAGAGATAGAAGGACAGATCGAGGCTACACCTTC
TRBJ2-3 TRBV7-3 - TRBD2 CASSPGLASDAQYF TGTGCCAGCAGCCCAGGACTAGCATCAGATGCGCAGTATTTT
TRBJ2-3 TRBV20-1 few - CSARDLRERRSTDTQYF TGCAGTGCTAGAGATTTGAGGGAGCGGAGGAGCACAGATACGCAGTATTTT
TRBJ2-7 TRBV7-6 - - CASSFTGRYSYEQYF TGTGCCAGCAGCTTCACGGGACGGTACTCGTACGAGCAGTACTTC
TRBJ2-1 TRBV7-3 few TRBD2 CASSRSSGGAYNEQFF TGTGCCAGCAGCAGATCTAGCGGGGGGGCCTATAATGAGCAGTTCTTC
TRBJ2-1 TRBV12-3/TRBV12-4 - - CASSFPPVNNEQFF TGTGCCAGCAGCTTCCCCCCGGTTAACAATGAGCAGTTCTTC
TRBJ2-6 TRBV3-1 - - CASSQAWTSGANVLTF TGTGCCAGCAGCCAAGCTTGGACATCTGGGGCCAACGTCCTGACTTTC
TRBJ1-5 TRBV7-2 - - CASSPNRANQPQHF TGTGCCAGCAGCCCTAACAGGGCCAATCAGCCCCAGCATTTT
TRBJ2-2 TRBV3-1 once TRBD1 CAVRAGGNTGELFF TGTGCCGTCAGGGCAGGGGGTAACACCGGGGAGCTGTTTTTT
TRBJ2-7 TRBV20-1 - TRBD2 CSVSLGGDVPEQYF TGCAGTGTTTCTTTGGGGGGGGACGTCCCCGAGCAGTACTTC
TRBJ2-5 TRBV7-2 - - CASSLTQGRAWETQYF TGTGCCAGCAGCCTTACGCAGGGCCGAGCATGGGAGACCCAGTACTTC